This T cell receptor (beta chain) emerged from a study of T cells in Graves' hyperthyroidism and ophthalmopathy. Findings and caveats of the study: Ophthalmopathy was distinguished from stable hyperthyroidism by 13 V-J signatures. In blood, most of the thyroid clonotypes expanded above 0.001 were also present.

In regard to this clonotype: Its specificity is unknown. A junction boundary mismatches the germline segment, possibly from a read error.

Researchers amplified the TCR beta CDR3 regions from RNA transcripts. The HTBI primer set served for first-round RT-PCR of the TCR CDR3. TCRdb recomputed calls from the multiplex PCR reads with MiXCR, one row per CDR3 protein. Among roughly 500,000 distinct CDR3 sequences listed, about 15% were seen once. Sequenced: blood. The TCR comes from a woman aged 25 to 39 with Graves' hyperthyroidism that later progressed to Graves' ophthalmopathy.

CDR3 sequence reads: CASSQESAGRGYTF. The DNA of the CDR3 is TGCGCCAGCAGCCAAGAAAGCGCAGGCCGGGGCTACACCTTC. The chain joins TRBV7-2 to TRBJ1-2; D gene unclear. This CDR3 is built from 14 residues. Germline values: CDR1 SGHTA, CDR2 FQGNSA.